The 23 T cell receptor beta chains listed next were all sequenced from one sample in a study of CD8+CD57+ T cells in acquired aplastic anemia. Patients sequenced had flow cytometry evidence of CD8+CD57+ cell expansion. TCR beta VDJ and CDR3 profiling used genomic DNA as template. Each CDR3 protein gets one entry after TCRdb re-called the reads with MiXCR. Of around 130,000 distinct CDR3 sequences detected, about 60% appear once; the ten largest clones hold roughly 30%. The specimen sequenced was sorted CD4+, CD8+, or CD8+CD57+ T cells (not recorded which) from PBMCs. These receptors were obtained from a human donor with aplastic anemia.

In this sample, this clonotype turned up once. The chain joins TRBV20-1 to TRBJ2-3; 10 positions agree with TRBD2. The CDR3 runs to 16 residues. Germline-derived CDR1 and CDR2 are DFQATT and SNEGSKA (reference sequence). J gave up 5 bases and V 0 bases, and 8 bases lay outside the gene matches. CDR3 sequence: CSARDGLAAVQDTQYF. The CDR3 nucleotides are TGCAGTGCTAGAGATGGACTAGCGGCCGTTCAAGATACGCAGTATTTT.

The chain joins TRBV2 to TRBJ1-1, with unresolved D. Germline V gene data show CDR1 as SNHLY and CDR2 as FYNNEI. This CDR3 is 12 amino acids long. With 10 bases removed from V and 5 bases from J, the gap between germline ends came to 14 bases. In DNA form, the CDR3 reads TGTGCCATCGGACTGTTATGGACTGAAGCTTTCTTT. Translation gives CAIGLLWTEAFF.

The J gene is TRBJ1-2, the V gene TRBV19; D gene ambiguous. The germline V and J ends were trimmed by 4 bases and 4 bases, with 7 bases remaining between them. The CDR3 consists of 12 residues. From germline, CDR1 is LNHDA and CDR2 SQIVND (reference sequence). CDR3 in amino acids: CASSKEGYGYTF. In nucleotides, the CDR3 is TGTGCCAGTAGTAAGGAGGGCTATGGCTACACCTTC. The whole variable domain, filled in from reference TRBV19 and TRBJ1-2, reads DGGITQSPKYLFRKEGQNVTLSCEQNLNHDAMYWYRQDPGQGLRLIYYSQIVNDFQKGDIAEGYSVSREKKESFPLTVTSAQKNPTAFYLCASSKEGYGYTFGSGTRLTVV.

This clonotype came up many times. The genes are TRBV6-5 and TRBJ2-1; D gene uncertain. CDR1 and CDR2 from the germline V gene are MNHEY and SVGAGI. The CDR3 spans 16 residues. Trimming left V 0 bases short and J 9 bases short, with 18 bases between. The chain's CDR3 is CASSYSKAPRVGEQFF. CDR3 in DNA: TGTGCCAGCAGTTACTCTAAAGCTCCCCGTGTGGGTGAGCAGTTCTTC.

This clonotype was seen at least ten times. V and J are TRBV12-3 or TRBV12-4 and TRBJ1-4, with D uncertain. V was pared by 3 bases and J by 4 bases, with 9 bases between. This CDR3 comprises 14 residues. The CDR3 DNA sequence: TGTGCCAGCAGTTTTAGTCCCCTTAATGAAAAACTGTTTTTT. Protein: CASSFSPLNEKLFF.

This clonotype was counted between two and nine times. Just one base apart from a much larger clone, this may be a read error. As DNA, the CDR3 is TGCGCCAGCAGCCAGGGACAGGGGGTGTTTGACGAGCGGTACTTC. Translated, it gives CASSQGQGVFDERYF. The chain uses TRBV4-3 and TRBJ2-7; the match to TRBD1 covers 11 bases. Germline V gives CDR1 LGHNA, CDR2 YSLEER. The CDR3 extends over 15 amino acids.

The chain uses TRBV5-1 and TRBJ1-2; a possible D gene is TRBD1 (5 bases). The V and J ends lost 1 base and 1 base respectively, with 11 bases between them. The CDR3 extends over 15 amino acids. Germline values: CDR1 SGHRS, CDR2 YFSETQ. The CDR3 DNA reads TGCGCCAGCAGCTTGCCGGGACGGAATAACTATGGCTACACCTTC. Its translation: CASSLPGRNNYGYTF.

This clonotype was found many times. J is TRBJ2-2 and V is TRBV5-1, with D unclear. CDR1 SGHRS and CDR2 YFSETQ come from the germline V gene. The V end lost 4 bases, the J end lost 2 bases, and 9 bases lay between the germline ends. This CDR3 contains 14 residues. DNA of the CDR3: TGCGCCAGCAGCCTACGGTCTAACACCGGGGAGCTGTTTTTT. Its translation: CASSLRSNTGELFF.

V is TRBV7-9 and J is TRBJ1-3; no definite D call. The germline V gene has CDR1 SEHNR and CDR2 FQNEAQ (reference sequence). This CDR3 region has 12 residues. Trimming shortened V by 7 bases and J by 9 bases, and 13 bases separated the two germline ends. The CDR3 DNA follows: TGTGCCAGCACCCAGAGGGAGGCCACCATATATTTT. Translating it yields CASTQREATIYF.

Concerning this clonotype itself: Given a much more abundant clone one base away, this may be a read error. This chain connects TRBV11-2 to TRBJ2-3; the D is unclear. This CDR3 is 16 amino acids long. CDR1 SGHAT and CDR2 FQNNGV come from the germline V gene. The CDR3 bases are TGTGCCAGCAGCTTAGTAGAGGCGTGGAGCACAGAGACGCAGTATTTT. This gives the protein CASSLVEAWSTETQYF.

This clonotype was counted ten times or more. The CDR3 nucleotides read TGCGCCAGCAGCCAAGACAGGAAAAATAATTCACCCCTCCACTTT. Translating it yields CASSQDRKNNSPLHF. The chain has TRBV4-3 and TRBJ1-6; D ambiguous. This CDR3 is built from 15 residues. Trimming cost V 0 bases and J 5 bases, with 8 bases left between them. Germline-derived CDR1 and CDR2 are LGHNA and YSLEER.

The chain recombines TRBV25-1 with TRBJ1-1; D is possibly TRBD1 (6 bases). CDR1 and CDR2 (germline): MGHDK, SYGVNS. CDR3 length: 14 residues. The germline V and J ends were trimmed by 4 bases and 1 base, with 10 bases remaining between them. The CDR3 region is CASSALQGNTEAFF. CDR3 DNA: TGTGCCAGCAGTGCCCTACAGGGGAACACTGAAGCTTTCTTT.

The gene calls are TRBV7-6 and TRBJ1-2; D is undetermined. The CDR3 is made up of 15 amino acids. The germline V and J ends were trimmed by 5 bases and 2 bases, with 15 bases remaining between them. The germline CDR1 and CDR2 sequences are SGHVS and FNYEAQ. The CDR3 DNA is TGTGCCAGCAGCCCCCTCGAGAGTAAGAACTATGGCTACACCTTC. It codes for CASSPLESKNYGYTF.

The J gene is TRBJ2-3, the V gene TRBV19; 8 bases are shared with TRBD2. This CDR3 comprises 15 residues. V dropped 4 bases and J dropped 0; count of bases not matched to a gene: 3. Germline V gene sequence: CDR1 LNHDA, CDR2 SQIVND (reference sequence). CDR3 region: CASSSQRGSTDTQYF. CDR3 nucleotides: TGTGCCAGTAGTAGCCAGCGGGGGAGCACAGATACGCAGTATTTT.

The J gene is TRBJ2-6, the V gene TRBV12-3 or TRBV12-4; TRBD2 matches at 10 bases. The CDR3 spans 16 residues. V shed 3 bases, J shed 4 bases, and the junction held 3 bases outside the gene matches. CDR3 sequence reads: CASSFGTSAGANVLTF. In nucleotides, the CDR3 is TGTGCCAGCAGTTTCGGGACTAGCGCGGGGGCCAACGTCCTGACTTTC.

The chain carries TRBV15 and TRBJ1-5; the match to TRBD1 covers 8 bases. Germline CDR1 reads LNHNV; CDR2 reads YYDKDF (reference sequence). V gave up 8 bases and J gave up 7 bases; unmatched junction bases: 16. The CDR3 runs to 16 residues. Here the CDR3 DNA reads TGTGCCACCGGATCCACGCGGACAGGGATGGAACAGCCCCAGCATTTT. It yields the protein CATGSTRTGMEQPQHF.

The CDR3 DNA reads TGTGCCACCAGCGAGCCGGGAAGCGGGAGGGCCTTAGGGACCCAGTACTTC. This translates into CATSEPGSGRALGTQYF. This chain connects TRBV15 to TRBJ2-5; 10 bases fit TRBD2. J lost 7 bases, V lost 5 bases, and 16 bases had no gene match. The CDR3 is 17 amino acids. Germline V gene lookup returns CDR1 LNHNV and CDR2 YYDKDF (reference sequence).

This clonotype was found a few times. This chain connects TRBV4-1 to TRBJ2-5; TRBD2 is a possible D gene (5 bases). This CDR3 region has 15 residues. Trimming cost V 1 base and J 4 bases, with 13 bases left between them. Germline CDR1 is MGHRA and CDR2 is YSYEKL. The DNA for the CDR3 is TGCGCCAGCAGCCAAGCTAGCAGGAGCTCAGAGACCCAGTACTTC. It encodes CASSQASRSSETQYF.

V is TRBV7-8 and J is TRBJ1-2, with D possibly TRBD1 on 5 matching bases. The germline V and J ends were trimmed by 5 bases and 4 bases, with 11 bases remaining between them. The CDR3 is 13 amino acids. Germline lookup yields CDR1 SGHVS and CDR2 FQNEAQ. In DNA form, the CDR3 reads TGTGCCAGCAGCCGCCTAGGGACCTATGGCTACACCTTC. Translation: CASSRLGTYGYTF.

The J gene is TRBJ1-2, the V gene TRBV24-1; D gene ambiguous. CDR1 and CDR2 from the germline V gene are KGHDR and SFDVKD. There are 13 residues in the CDR3. V lost 5 bases, J lost 6 bases, and 12 bases lay in between. The CDR3 protein is CATSGLVVDGYTF. The CDR3 nucleotides read TGTGCCACCAGTGGCCTAGTAGTGGATGGCTACACCTTC.

This clonotype was observed a few times. The V call is TRBV24-1, the J call TRBJ2-5; 10 positions match TRBD2. Germline CDR1 reads KGHDR; CDR2 reads SFDVKD. Germline trimming cut 6 bases from V and 1 base from J; bases unmatched to any gene: 4. The CDR3 length is 15 residues. The CDR3 sequence is CATSTASGSQETQYF. The CDR3 DNA reads as TGTGCCACCAGTACCGCTAGCGGGAGCCAAGAGACCCAGTACTTC.

CDR3 in amino acids: CASGPPREGELFF. Here the CDR3 DNA reads TGTGCCAGCGGACCCCCAAGGGAGGGGGAGCTGTTTTTT. V and J are TRBV7-9 and TRBJ2-2; a possible D gene is TRBD2 (5 bases). The CDR3 has 13 amino acids. V was cut by 8 bases and J by 8 bases, with 15 bases left in between. The germline V gene has CDR1 SEHNR and CDR2 FQNEAQ (reference sequence).

This chain links TRBV11-1 with TRBJ2-7; TRBD1 matches 10 bases. The CDR3 sequence is 16 residues long. Germline lookup yields CDR1 SGHAT and CDR2 FQDESV (reference sequence). V dropped 1 base and J dropped 6; count of bases not matched to a gene: 9. The chain's CDR3 is CASSLDYGTGVSEQYF. The CDR3 DNA is TGTGCCAGCAGCTTAGATTATGGGACAGGGGTGAGCGAGCAGTACTTC. Complete variable domain (other parts from reference TRBV11-1 and TRBJ2-7): EAEVAQSPRYKITEKSQAVAFWCDPISGHATLYWYRQILGQGPELLVQFQDESVVDDSQLPKDRFSAERLKGVDSTLKIQPAELGDSAMYLCASSLDYGTGVSEQYFGPGTRLTVT.